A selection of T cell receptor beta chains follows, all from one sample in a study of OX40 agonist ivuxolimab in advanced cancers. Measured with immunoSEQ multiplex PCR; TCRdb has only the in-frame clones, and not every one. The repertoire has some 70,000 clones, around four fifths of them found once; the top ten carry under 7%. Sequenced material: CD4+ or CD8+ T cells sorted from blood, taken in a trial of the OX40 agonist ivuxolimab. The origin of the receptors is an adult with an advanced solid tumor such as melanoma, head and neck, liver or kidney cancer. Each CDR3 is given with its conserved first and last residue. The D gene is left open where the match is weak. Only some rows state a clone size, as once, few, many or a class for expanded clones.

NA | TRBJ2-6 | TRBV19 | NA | TGTGCCAGTAGTACGCCCCTATCTGGGGCCAACGTCCTGACTTTC | CASSTPLSGANVLTF
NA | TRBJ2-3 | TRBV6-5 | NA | TGTGCCAGCAGTGACGGGGGCCCAGATACGCAGTATTTT | CASSDGGPDTQYF
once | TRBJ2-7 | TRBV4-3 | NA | TGCGCCAGCAGCCCTGGACAGGGAGGGTTGAGGTACGAGCAGTACTTC | CASSPGQGGLRYEQYF
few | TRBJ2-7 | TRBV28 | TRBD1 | TGTGCCAGCAGGAGGACAGGGGGAGGCTCCTACGAGCAGTACTTC | CASRRTGGGSYEQYF
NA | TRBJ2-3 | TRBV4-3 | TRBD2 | TGCGCCAGCAGCCAAGATACCCTAGCGGGTGCGGATACGCAGTATTTT | CASSQDTLAGADTQYF
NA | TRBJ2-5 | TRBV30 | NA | TGTGCCTGGAGTAACACGCGGGGCGAGACCCAGTACTTC | CAWSNTRGETQYF
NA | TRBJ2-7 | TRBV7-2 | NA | TGTGCCAGCAGCAACTCATACGAGCAGTACTTC | CASSNSYEQYF
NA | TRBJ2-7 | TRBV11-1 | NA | TGTGCCAGCAGCGACTCAGCCTACTACGAGCAGTACTTC | CASSDSAYYEQYF
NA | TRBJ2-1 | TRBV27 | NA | TGTGCCAGCAGTTTATCAGGGGGAGGAGTGAATGAGCAGTTCTTC | CASSLSGGGVNEQFF
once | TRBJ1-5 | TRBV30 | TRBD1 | TGTGCCTGGAGTGTACTTTACAGGGGTCAGCCCCAGCATTTT | CAWSVLYRGQPQHF
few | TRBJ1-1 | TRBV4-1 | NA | TGCGCCAGCAGCCCGGGGGGGGACCCCCAAGCTTTCTTT | CASSPGGDPQAFF
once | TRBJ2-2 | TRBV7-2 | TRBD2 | TGTGCCAGCAGCTTAGGGTCTAGCGGTGCGAGTTCAAACACCGGGGAGCTGTTTTTT | CASSLGSSGASSNTGELFF
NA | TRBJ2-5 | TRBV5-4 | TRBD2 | TGTGCCAGCAGCTTGCCGGGACTAGCGGGAAGAAAAGAGACCCAGTACTTC | CASSLPGLAGRKETQYF
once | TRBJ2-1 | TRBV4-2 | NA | TGTGCCAGCAGCCAAGATGCAGGAGGGCAGGGTGAGCAGTTCTTC | CASSQDAGGQGEQFF
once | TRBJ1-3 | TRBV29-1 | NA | TGCAGCGTTGCATTCGCAGGCCTGAGCTCTGGAAACACCATATATTTT | CSVAFAGLSSGNTIYF
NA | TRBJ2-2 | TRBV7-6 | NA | TGTGCCAGCAGCCACCCGGGGGGCCGGAACACCGGGGAGCTGTTTTTT | CASSHPGGRNTGELFF
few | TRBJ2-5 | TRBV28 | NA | TGTGCCAGCAGTTTCCCGGACAGCCTAAAGTACCAAGAGACCCAGTACTTC | CASSFPDSLKYQETQYF
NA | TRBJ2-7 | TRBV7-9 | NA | TGTGCCAGCAGCTTGGATAGCTCCTACGAGCAGTACTTC | CASSLDSSYEQYF
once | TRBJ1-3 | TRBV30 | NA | TGTGCCTGGGCCTCCCCAGTCTCTGGAAACACCATATATTTT | CAWASPVSGNTIYF
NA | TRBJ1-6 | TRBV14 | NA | TGTGCCAGCAGCCAGTCACGGGGATCACCCCTCCACTTT | CASSQSRGSPLHF
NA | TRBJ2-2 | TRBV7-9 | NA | TGTGCCAGCACTATAAACCCCTTGAGTAGGGACACCGGGGAGCTGTTTTTT | CASTINPLSRDTGELFF
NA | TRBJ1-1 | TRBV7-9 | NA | TGTGCCAGCAGCTCGGGGTCTCGGAGCACTGAAGCTTTCTTT | CASSSGSRSTEAFF
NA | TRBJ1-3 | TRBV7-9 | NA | TGTGCCAGCAGCCGCACAGGGTTAGGAAACACCATATATTTT | CASSRTGLGNTIYF
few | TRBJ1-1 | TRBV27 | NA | TGTGCCAGCAGGGGGCCACCATTGAACACTGAAGCTTTCTTT | CASRGPPLNTEAFF
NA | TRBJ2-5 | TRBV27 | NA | TGTGCCAGCAGTTTATCGGTCGGCCCCCAAGAGACCCAGTACTTC | CASSLSVGPQETQYF
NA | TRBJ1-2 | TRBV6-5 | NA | TGTGCCAGCATGAGGGGCCAATTCTATGGCTACACCTTC | CASMRGQFYGYTF
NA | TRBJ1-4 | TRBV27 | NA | TGTGCCAGCACCCCTCTGGGCGAAGTGGGTGAAAAACTGTTTTTT | CASTPLGEVGEKLFF
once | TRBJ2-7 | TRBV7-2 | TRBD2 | TGTGCCAGCAGCTTAGATGGGGGACTAGCGGGTCGCGAGCAGTACTTC | CASSLDGGLAGREQYF
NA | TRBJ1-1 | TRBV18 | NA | TGTGCCAGCTCTATGTACGGACAGAACACTGAAGCTTTCTTT | CASSMYGQNTEAFF
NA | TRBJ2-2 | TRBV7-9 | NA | TGTGCCAGCAGCTTAGGGAGGGCCACCGGGGAGCTGTTTTTT | CASSLGRATGELFF
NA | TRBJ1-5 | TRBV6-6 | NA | TGTGCCAGCAGTTACAGGGAGTCGGAGCCCCAGCATTTT | CASSYRESEPQHF
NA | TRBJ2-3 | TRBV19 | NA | TGTGCCAGTAGCCTCCCCTCAAGCACAGATACGCAGTATTTT | CASSLPSSTDTQYF
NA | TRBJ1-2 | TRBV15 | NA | TGTGCCACCAGCTTCAGCCGGGAGTCTAACTATGGCTACACCTTC | CATSFSRESNYGYTF
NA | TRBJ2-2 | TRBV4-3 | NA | TGCGCCAGCAGCCAACAGTGGAGGGGCGCGGGCACCGGGGAGCTGTTTTTT | CASSQQWRGAGTGELFF
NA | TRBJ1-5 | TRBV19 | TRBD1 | TGTGCCAGTAGACCCGACAGGGGTCTGAGTCAGCCCCAGCATTTT | CASRPDRGLSQPQHF
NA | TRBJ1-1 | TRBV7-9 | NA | TGTGCCAGCAGCTTAGGGGGCCGGGGCACTGAAGCTTTCTTT | CASSLGGRGTEAFF
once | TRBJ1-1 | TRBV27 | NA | TGTGCCAGCAGTTTTGTAGGAACAGGGACTGAAGCTTTCTTT | CASSFVGTGTEAFF
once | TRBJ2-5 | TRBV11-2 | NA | TGTGCCAGCAGCTTAAAAGAGACCCAGTACTTC | CASSLKETQYF
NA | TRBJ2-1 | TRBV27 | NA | TGTGCCAGCAATGAGTACGGGGGCTCCTACAATGAGCAGTTCTTC | CASNEYGGSYNEQFF
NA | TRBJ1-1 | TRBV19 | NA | TGTGCCAGTAGTACGGTCGCCCCTGAAGCTTTCTTT | CASSTVAPEAFF
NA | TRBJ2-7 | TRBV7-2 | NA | TGTGCCAGCAGCTTATGGGGCAGGGGATCCTACGAGCAGTACTTC | CASSLWGRGSYEQYF
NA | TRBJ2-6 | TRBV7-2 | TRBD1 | TGTGCCAGCAGCTTAGCGGGACAGAGGGCCTCTGGGGCCAACGTCCTGACTTTC | CASSLAGQRASGANVLTF
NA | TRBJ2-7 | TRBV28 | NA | TGTGCCAGCAGTACCGGACTCGCGCAGTACTTC | CASSTGLAQYF
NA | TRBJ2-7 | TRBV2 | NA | TGTGCCAGCGTGCTCAGCAGGGGATCCTCGTCCTACGAGCAGTACTTC | CASVLSRGSSSYEQYF
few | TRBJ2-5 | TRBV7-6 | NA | TGTGCCAGCAGCTTATGGTACCAAGAGACCCAGTACTTC | CASSLWYQETQYF
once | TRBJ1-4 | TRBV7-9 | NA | TGTGCCAGCAGCTTAGTCGAGGGCACTAATGAAAAACTGTTTTTT | CASSLVEGTNEKLFF
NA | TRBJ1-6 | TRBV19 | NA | TGTGCCAGTAGTATAGCCTCCGGGTCACCCCTCCACTTT | CASSIASGSPLHF
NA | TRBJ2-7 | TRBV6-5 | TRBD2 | TGTGCCAGCAGCGTCCGCGGGAGGTTGAGCGAGCAGTACTTC | CASSVRGRLSEQYF
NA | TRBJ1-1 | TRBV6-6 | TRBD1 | TGTGCCAGCAGTCGAGGGGACAGGGGACACACTGAAGCTTTCTTT | CASSRGDRGHTEAFF
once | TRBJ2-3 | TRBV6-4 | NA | TGTGCCAGCAGTGAACGACACTGGCAGAGGAGCACAGATACGCAGTATTTT | CASSERHWQRSTDTQYF
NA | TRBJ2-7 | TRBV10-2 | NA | TGCGCCAGCAGTGGGACGATATACGAGCAGTACTTC | CASSGTIYEQYF
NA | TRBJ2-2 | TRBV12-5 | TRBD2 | TGTGCTAGTGGTTTTATAGCGGGGGATCACACCGGGGAGCTGTTTTTT | CASGFIAGDHTGELFF
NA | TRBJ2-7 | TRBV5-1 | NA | TGCGCCAGCAGCTCCGCCTACGAGCAGTACTTC | CASSSAYEQYF
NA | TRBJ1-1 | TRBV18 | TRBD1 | TGTGCCAGCTCACCAGGGGGGCCAGGGGGAGGCACTGAAGCTTTCTTT | CASSPGGPGGGTEAFF
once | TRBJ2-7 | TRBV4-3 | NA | TGCGCCAGCAGCCAAGGTGCGGGATCAACCTACGAGCAGTACTTC | CASSQGAGSTYEQYF
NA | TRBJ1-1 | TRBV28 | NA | TGTGCCAGCAGTTTGGAGGGGGGGAACACTGAAGCTTTCTTT | CASSLEGGNTEAFF
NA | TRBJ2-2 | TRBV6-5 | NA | TGTGCCAGCACCCATGGTGGGGAGCTGTTTTTT | CASTHGGELFF
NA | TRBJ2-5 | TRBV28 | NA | TGTGCCAGCTCGGATAGGGGGTCGGGAGAGACCCAGTACTTC | CASSDRGSGETQYF
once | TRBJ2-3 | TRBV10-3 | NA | TGTGCCATCAGTGTCGGGACCCCGAGCACAGATACGCAGTATTTT | CAISVGTPSTDTQYF
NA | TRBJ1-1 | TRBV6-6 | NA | TGTGCCAGCCGGGGGGGAGGCACTGAAGCTTTCTTT | CASRGGGTEAFF